These T cell receptor beta chains were read from a single sample in a study of T cell repertoires in ileal Crohn's disease. Assay used: immunoSEQ multiplex PCR; TCRdb lists only in-frame clones, some missing. This sample has about 11,000 clones, with 72% found just once. The sequenced material came from ileal tissue. These receptors originate from an adult with Crohn's disease. Both conserved end residues are part of each CDR3. D genes are given only for firm matches. Clone sizes are given selectively: once, few, many, or a class where the clone is expanded.

>TRBV5-6|TRBJ2-3|TRBD2|once
TGTGCCAGCACCGAATTGAATCGGGAGGGCCGTACGCAGTATTTT
CASTELNREGRTQYF
>TRBV18|TRBJ1-2|-|-
TGTGCCAGCTCACCCGACTACTATGGCTACACCTTC
CASSPDYYGYTF
>TRBV6-5|TRBJ1-1|-|-
TGTGCCAGCAGTTACGGCAGGGCAGAGGTGATCGCTTTCTTT
CASSYGRAEVIAFF
>TRBV7-8|TRBJ1-6|TRBD1|few
TGTGCCAGCAGCTTTGGTCAGGGGGCCCGGAATTCACCCCTCCACTTT
CASSFGQGARNSPLHF
>TRBV6-5|TRBJ1-3|-|-
TGTGCCAGCAGTTTAGCCGGCCGCTCTGGAAACACCATATATTTT
CASSLAGRSGNTIYF
>TRBV7-2|TRBJ2-7|TRBD1|-
TGTGCCAGCAGCCCTGACAGGGCCGAGCAGTACTTC
CASSPDRAEQYF
>TRBV6-5|TRBJ1-2|-|-
TGTGCCAGCACCTCCGGGACATCAAGGGGCTACACCTTC
CASTSGTSRGYTF
>TRBV6-6|TRBJ2-2|-|-
TGTGCCAGCAGTTACCTTGACCCAAGCGGAGGGGAGCTGTTTTTT
CASSYLDPSGGELFF
>TRBV28|TRBJ2-5|-|few
TGTGCCGCCGTGGGCCACCACCAAGAGACCCAGTACTTC
CAAVGHHQETQYF
>TRBV18|TRBJ2-7|TRBD1|-
TGTGCCAGCTCACCGAGTCCGCAGGGGGCTGAGCAGTACTTC
CASSPSPQGAEQYF
>TRBV30|TRBJ2-7|TRBD1|-
TGTGCCTGGATGGACAGGGGGCTTAGGGAGCAGTACTTC
CAWMDRGLREQYF
>TRBV19|TRBJ2-1|TRBD1|-
TGTGCCAGTAGTCCCGGGACAGGGGTCCCGAATGAGCAGTTCTTC
CASSPGTGVPNEQFF
>TRBV7-9|TRBJ1-1|-|few
TGTGCCAGCAGCTCGAAGGGTAGCGGGAACACTGAAGCTTTCTTT
CASSSKGSGNTEAFF
>TRBV19|TRBJ2-5|-|few
TGTGCCAGTAGTAGGGAGTACCAAGAGACCCAGTACTTC
CASSREYQETQYF
>TRBV11-3|TRBJ1-1|TRBD1|-
TGTGCCAGCAGCCCCGGACAGGGACACACTGAAGCTTTCTTT
CASSPGQGHTEAFF
>TRBV11-1|TRBJ2-5|TRBD2|-
TGTGCCAGCAGCGACTATCCGGGACTAGCGGGGGAGACCCAGTACTTC
CASSDYPGLAGETQYF
>TRBV2|TRBJ2-7|-|-
TGTGCCAGCATCCTTACTGAGGCCTATTCTTACGAGCAGTACTTC
CASILTEAYSYEQYF